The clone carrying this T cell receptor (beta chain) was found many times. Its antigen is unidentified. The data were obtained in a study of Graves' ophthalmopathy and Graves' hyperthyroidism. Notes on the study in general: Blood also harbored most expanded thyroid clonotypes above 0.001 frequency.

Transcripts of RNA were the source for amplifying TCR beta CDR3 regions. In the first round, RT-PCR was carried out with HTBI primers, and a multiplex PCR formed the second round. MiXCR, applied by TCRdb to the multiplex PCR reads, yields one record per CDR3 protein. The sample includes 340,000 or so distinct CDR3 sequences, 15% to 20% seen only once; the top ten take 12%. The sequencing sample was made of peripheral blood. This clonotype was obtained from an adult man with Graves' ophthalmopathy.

For the CDR3, the DNA is TGCGCCAGCAGCTTGGCGGGGTCTGGGGCCAACGTCCTGACTTTC. Translation gives CASSLAGSGANVLTF. The rearrangement uses TRBV5-1 and TRBJ2-6; D is possibly TRBD2 (5 bases). With 0 bases removed from V and 1 base from J, the gap between germline ends came to 5 bases. The length of the CDR3 is 15 residues. The germline gives CDR1 SGHRS, CDR2 YFSETQ.